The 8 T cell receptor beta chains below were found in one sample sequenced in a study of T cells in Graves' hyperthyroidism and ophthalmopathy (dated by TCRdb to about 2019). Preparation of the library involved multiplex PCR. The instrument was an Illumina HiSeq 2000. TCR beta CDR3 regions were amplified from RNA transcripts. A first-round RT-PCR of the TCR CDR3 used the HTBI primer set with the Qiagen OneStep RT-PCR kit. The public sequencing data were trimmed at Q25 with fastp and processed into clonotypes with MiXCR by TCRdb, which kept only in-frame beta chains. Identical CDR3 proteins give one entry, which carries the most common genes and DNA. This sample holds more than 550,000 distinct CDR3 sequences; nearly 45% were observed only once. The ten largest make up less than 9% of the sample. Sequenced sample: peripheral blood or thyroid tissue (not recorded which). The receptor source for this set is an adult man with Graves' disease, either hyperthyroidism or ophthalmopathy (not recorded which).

The CDR3 loop is CASSRDSVHEKLFF. The CDR3 coding sequence is TGTGCCAGCAGCCGGGACAGTGTTCATGAAAAACTGTTTTTT. The chain uses TRBV12-3 or TRBV12-4 and TRBJ1-4, with 7 bases aligning to TRBD1. V lost 6 bases, J lost 6 bases, and 7 bases stayed unmatched. The CDR3 consists of 14 residues.

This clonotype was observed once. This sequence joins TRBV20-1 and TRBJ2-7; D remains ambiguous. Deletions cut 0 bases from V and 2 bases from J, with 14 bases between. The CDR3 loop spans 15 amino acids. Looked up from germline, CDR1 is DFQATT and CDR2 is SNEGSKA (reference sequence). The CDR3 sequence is CSARDPSSITYEQYF. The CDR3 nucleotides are TGCAGTGCTAGAGATCCTTCCAGTATCACCTACGAGCAGTACTTC.

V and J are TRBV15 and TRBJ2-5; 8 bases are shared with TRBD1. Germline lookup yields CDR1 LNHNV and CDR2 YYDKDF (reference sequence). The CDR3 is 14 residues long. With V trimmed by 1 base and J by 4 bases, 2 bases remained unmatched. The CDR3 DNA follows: TGTGCCACCAGCAGAGGAGGGACAGGAGAGACCCAGTACTTC. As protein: CATSRGGTGETQYF. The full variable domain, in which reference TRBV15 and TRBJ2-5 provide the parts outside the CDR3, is DAMVIQNPRYQVTQFGKPVTLSCSQTLNHNVMYWYQQKSSQAPKLLFHYYDKDFNNEADTPDNFQSRRPNTSFCFLDIRSPGLGDTAMYLCATSRGGTGETQYFGPGTRLLVL.

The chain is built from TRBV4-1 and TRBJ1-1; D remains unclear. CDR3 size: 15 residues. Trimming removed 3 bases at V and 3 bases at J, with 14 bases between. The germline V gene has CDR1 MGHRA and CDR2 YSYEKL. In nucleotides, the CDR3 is TGCGCCAGCAGCCAGCCACCGACGGCGCACACTGAAGCTTTCTTT. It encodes CASSQPPTAHTEAFF.

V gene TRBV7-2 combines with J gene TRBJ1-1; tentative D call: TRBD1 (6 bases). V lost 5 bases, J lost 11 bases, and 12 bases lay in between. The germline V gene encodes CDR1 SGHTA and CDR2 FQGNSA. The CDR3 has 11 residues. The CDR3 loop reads CASSRGGHAFF. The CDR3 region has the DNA TGTGCCAGCAGCCGCGGGGGGCACGCTTTCTTT.

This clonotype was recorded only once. The CDR3 DNA is TGTGCCAGCAGTTTGGGGACAGGGGGCGTTTCACCCCTCCACTTT. This sequence encodes CASSLGTGGVSPLHF. V gene TRBV12-3 or TRBV12-4 combines with J gene TRBJ1-6; 12 bases align to TRBD1. The CDR3 extends over 15 amino acids. The V segment lost 3 bases and the J segment 9 bases; nucleotides outside the gene matches: 3.

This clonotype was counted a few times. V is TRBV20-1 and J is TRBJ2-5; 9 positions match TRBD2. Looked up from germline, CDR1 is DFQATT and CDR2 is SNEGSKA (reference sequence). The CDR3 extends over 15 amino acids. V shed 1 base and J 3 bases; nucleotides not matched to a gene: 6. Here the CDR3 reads CSARAGLASKETQYF. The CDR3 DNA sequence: TGCAGTGCTAGAGCCGGACTAGCGTCAAAAGAGACCCAGTACTTC.

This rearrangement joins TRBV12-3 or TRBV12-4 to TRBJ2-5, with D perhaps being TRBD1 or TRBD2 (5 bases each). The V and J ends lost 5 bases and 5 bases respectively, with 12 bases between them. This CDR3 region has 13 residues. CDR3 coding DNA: TGTGCCAGCAGTCGGGGACCGGGGGAGACCCAGTACTTC. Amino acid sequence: CASSRGPGETQYF.